This T cell receptor (beta chain) was sequenced during a study of blood T cell repertoires in COVID-19. Germline V gene sequence: CDR1 MDHEN, CDR2 SYDVKM. The junction had 4 bases not matched to a gene; V was cut back by 1 base and J by 6 bases. This CDR3 has 17 amino acids. As processed by the authors: Reference gene primer amplification in the assay estimated nucleated cell counts. Clones were read by immunoSEQ multiplex PCR, and TCRdb kept only the in-frame ones, dropping some. Clone size and V and J calls were adopted from that table, with D and trimming inferred from the DNA. The sample contains about 52,000 clones, roughly nine tenths of which appear only once.

This chain joins TRBV28 and TRBJ2-3; 16 nucleotides align to TRBD2. The specimen was peripheral blood. This clonotype was sampled from a man in his fifties or sixties with active COVID-19. CDR3 sequence (DNA): TGTGCCAGCAGTTTATCCGGGACTAGCGGGAGGGCCGATACGCAGTATTTT. Protein: CASSLSGTSGRADTQYF.